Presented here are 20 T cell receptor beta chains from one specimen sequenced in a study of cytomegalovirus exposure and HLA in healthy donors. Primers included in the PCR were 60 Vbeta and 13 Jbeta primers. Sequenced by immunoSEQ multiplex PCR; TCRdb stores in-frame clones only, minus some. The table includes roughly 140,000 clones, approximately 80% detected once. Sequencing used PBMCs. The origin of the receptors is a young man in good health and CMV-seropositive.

The chain's CDR3 is CASSFRDTREGEQYF. The CDR3, as DNA: TGCGCCAGCAGCTTCCGGGACACCCGGGAGGGCGAGCAGTACTTC. This chain connects TRBV5-1 to TRBJ2-7; 8 bases are a match to TRBD2. Germline loops: CDR1 SGHRS, CDR2 YFSETQ. The V and J ends lost 2 bases and 6 bases, in that order; junction bases with no gene match: 10. This CDR3 comprises 15 residues.

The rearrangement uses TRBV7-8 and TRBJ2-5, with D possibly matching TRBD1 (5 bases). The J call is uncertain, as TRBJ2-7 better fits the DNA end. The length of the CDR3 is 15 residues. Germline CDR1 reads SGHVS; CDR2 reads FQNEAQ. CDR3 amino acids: CASSLAQGATYEQYF. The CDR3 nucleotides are TGTGCCAGCAGCTTAGCGCAAGGGGCGACCTACGAGCAGTACTTC.

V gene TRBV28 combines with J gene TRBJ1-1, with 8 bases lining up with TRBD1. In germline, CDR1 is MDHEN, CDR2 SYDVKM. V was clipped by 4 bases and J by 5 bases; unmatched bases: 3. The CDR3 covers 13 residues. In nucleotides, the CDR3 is TGTGCCAGCAGTTCCAGGGGGCGAACTGAAGCTTTCTTT. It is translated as CASSSRGRTEAFF.

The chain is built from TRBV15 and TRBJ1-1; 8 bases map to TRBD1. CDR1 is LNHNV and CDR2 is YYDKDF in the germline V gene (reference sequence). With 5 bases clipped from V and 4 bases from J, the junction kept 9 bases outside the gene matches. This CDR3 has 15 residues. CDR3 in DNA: TGTGCCACCAGCCCCGGGACAGGTTGGGTCACTGAAGCTTTCTTT. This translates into CATSPGTGWVTEAFF.

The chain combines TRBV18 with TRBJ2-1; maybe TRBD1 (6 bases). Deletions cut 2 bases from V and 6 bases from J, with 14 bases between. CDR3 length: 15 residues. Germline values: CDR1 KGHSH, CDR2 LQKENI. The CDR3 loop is CASSPIGTPTNEQFF. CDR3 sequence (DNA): TGTGCCAGCTCACCAATAGGGACACCAACCAATGAGCAGTTCTTC. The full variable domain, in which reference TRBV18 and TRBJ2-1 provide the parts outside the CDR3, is NAGVMQNPRHLVRRRGQEARLRCSPMKGHSHVYWYRQLPEEGLKFMVYLQKENIIDESGMPKERFSAEFPKEGPSILRIQQVVRGDSAAYFCASSPIGTPTNEQFFGPGTRLTVL.

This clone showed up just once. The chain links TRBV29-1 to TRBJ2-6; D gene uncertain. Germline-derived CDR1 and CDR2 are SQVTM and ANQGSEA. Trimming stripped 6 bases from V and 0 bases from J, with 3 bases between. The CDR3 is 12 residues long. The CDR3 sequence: CSVFSGANVLTF. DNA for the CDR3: TGCAGCGTCTTCTCTGGGGCCAACGTCCTGACTTTC.

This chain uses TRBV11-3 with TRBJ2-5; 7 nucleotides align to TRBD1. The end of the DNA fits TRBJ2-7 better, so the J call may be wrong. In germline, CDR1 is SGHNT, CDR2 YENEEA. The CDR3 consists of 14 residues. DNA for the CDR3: TGTGCCAGCAGCCCCAGGACAGGAAAGGACGAGCAGTACTTC. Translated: CASSPRTGKDEQYF.

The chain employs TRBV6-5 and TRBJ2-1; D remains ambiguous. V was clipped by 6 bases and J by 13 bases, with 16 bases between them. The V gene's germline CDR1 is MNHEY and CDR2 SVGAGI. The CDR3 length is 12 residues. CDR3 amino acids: CASRQSLGDQFF. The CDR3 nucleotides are TGTGCCAGCAGACAGTCATTAGGCGACCAGTTCTTC.

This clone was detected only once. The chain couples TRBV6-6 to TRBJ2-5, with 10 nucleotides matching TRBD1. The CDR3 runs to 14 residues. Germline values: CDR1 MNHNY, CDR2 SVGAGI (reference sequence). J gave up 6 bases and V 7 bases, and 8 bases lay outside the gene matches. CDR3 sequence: CASTDRDRGKTQYF. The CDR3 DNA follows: TGTGCCAGCACCGACCGGGACAGGGGAAAGACCCAGTACTTC.

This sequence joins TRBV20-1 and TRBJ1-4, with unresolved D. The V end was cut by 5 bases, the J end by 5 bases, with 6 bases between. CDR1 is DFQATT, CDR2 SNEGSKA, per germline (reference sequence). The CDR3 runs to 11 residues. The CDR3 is CSAEGNEKLFF. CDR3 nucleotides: TGCAGTGCTGAGGGAAATGAAAAACTGTTTTTT.

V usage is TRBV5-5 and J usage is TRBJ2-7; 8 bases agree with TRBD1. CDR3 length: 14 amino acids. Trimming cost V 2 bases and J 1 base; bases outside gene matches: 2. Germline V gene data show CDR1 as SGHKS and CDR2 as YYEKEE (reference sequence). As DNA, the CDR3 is TGTGCCAGCAGCTTCGGACAGGGTTCCTACGAGCAGTACTTC. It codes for CASSFGQGSYEQYF.

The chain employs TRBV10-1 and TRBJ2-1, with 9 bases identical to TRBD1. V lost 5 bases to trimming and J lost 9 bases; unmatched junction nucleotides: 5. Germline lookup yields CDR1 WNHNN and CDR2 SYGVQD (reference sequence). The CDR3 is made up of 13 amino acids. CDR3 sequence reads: CASSRDRDSEQFF. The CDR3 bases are TGCGCCAGCAGTCGGGACAGGGATAGTGAGCAGTTCTTC.

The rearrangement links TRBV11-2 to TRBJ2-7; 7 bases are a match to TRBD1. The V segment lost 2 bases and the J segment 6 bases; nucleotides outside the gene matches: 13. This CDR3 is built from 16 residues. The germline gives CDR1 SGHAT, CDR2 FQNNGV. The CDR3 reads CASSLWVPGGIGEQYF. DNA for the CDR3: TGTGCCAGCAGCTTATGGGTTCCAGGGGGAATCGGCGAGCAGTACTTC.

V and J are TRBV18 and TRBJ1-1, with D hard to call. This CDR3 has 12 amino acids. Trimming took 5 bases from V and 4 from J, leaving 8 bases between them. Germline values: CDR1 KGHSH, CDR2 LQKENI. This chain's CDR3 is CASSEGGTEAFF. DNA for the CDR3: TGTGCCAGCTCAGAGGGTGGCACTGAAGCTTTCTTT.

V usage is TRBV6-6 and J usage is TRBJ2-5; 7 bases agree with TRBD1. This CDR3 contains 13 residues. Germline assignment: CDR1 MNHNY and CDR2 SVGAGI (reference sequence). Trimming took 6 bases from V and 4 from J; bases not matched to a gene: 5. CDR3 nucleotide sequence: TGTGCCAGCAGAGATGGGACAGTAGAGACCCAGTACTTC. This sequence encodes CASRDGTVETQYF.

The CDR3 sequence is CARGGTNEKLFF. The CDR3, as DNA: TGTGCCAGAGGGGGCACTAATGAAAAACTGTTTTTT. This chain joins TRBV2 and TRBJ1-4, with 7 positions matching TRBD1. This CDR3 has 12 residues. Germline V gene lookup returns CDR1 SNHLY and CDR2 FYNNEI. The ends lost 9 bases at V and 2 bases at J; junction bases unmatched: 0.

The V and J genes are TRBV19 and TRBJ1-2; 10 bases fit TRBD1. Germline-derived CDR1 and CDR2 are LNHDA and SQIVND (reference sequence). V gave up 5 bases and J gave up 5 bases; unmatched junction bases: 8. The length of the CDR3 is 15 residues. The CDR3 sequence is CASSPQTGGAYGYTF. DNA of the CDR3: TGTGCCAGTAGTCCCCAGACAGGGGGCGCGTATGGCTACACCTTC.

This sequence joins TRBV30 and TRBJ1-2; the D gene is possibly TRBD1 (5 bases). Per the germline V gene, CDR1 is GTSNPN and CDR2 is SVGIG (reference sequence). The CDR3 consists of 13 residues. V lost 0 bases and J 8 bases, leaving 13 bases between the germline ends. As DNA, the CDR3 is TGTGCCTGGAGTGTCCAGGGACGGGGGGGCTACACCTTC. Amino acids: CAWSVQGRGGYTF.

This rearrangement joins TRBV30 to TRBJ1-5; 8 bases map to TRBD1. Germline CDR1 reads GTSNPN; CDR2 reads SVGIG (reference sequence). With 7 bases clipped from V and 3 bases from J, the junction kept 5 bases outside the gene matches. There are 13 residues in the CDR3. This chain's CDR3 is CASAGGYNQPQHF. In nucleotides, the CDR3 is TGTGCCTCCGCAGGGGGCTACAATCAGCCCCAGCATTTT. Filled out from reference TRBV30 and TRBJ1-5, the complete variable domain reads SQTIHQWPATLVQPVGSPLSLECTVEGTSNPNLYWYRQAAGRGLQLLFYSVGIGQISSEVPQNLSASRPQDRQFILSSKKLLLSDSGFYLCASAGGYNQPQHFGDGTRLSIL.

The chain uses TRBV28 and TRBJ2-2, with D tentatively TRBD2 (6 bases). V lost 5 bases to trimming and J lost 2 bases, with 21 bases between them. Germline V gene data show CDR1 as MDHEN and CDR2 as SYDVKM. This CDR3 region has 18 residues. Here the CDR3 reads CASSPRTMLAINTGELFF. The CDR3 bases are TGTGCCAGCAGTCCTCGTACGATGCTAGCGATCAACACCGGGGAGCTGTTTTTT.